Sequencing of this T cell receptor beta chain was carried out in a study of T cell responses to AZD1222 COVID-19 vaccine. General study results and limits: Spike-wide coverage was observed for vaccine-associated CD4 TCRs, with dominant responses at 160-218 and 743-854. Females made up more of the donors, who were largely white British, and clonal diversity may have come out too low.

Sequencing was performed with immunoSEQ multiplex PCR; in TCRdb, only in-frame clones are kept and a portion is missing. Of about 140,000 clones listed, 80% to 90% were seen once; the top ten hold under 2%. Per the germline V gene, CDR1 is MNHEY and CDR2 is SVGAGI. V shed 2 bases, J shed 5 bases, and the junction held 9 bases outside the gene matches. The CDR3 runs to 16 residues. Concerning this clone itself: What it binds is not known.

The chain is built from TRBV6-5 and TRBJ1-1; TRBD1 matches 9 bases. Specimen: peripheral blood, collected on day 0 of AZD1222 vaccination. This receptor was obtained from an adult in good health. CDR3 nucleotide sequence: TGTGCCAGCAGTTACGCCTCCGGGACAGGGAGGACTGAAGCTTTCTTT. It yields the protein CASSYASGTGRTEAFF.